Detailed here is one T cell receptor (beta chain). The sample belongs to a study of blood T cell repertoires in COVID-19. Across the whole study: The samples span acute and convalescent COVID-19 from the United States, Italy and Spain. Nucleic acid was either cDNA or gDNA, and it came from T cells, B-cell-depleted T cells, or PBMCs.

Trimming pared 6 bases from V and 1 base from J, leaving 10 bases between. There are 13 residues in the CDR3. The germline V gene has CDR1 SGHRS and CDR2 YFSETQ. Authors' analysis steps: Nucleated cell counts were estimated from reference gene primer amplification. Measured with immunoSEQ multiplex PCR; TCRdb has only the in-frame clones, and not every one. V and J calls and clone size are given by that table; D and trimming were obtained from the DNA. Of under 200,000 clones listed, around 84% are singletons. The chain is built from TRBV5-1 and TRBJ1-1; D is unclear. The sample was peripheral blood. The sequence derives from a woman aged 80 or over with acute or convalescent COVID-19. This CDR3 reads CASKNRGNTEAFF. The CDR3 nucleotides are TGCGCCAGCAAGAATCGGGGGAACACTGAAGCTTTCTTT.